This TCR beta chain was identified in a study of shared clonotypes between healthy human individuals. As for the study in general: Donors had three CD4 naive, three CD4 memory, two CD8 naive and one CD8 memory plate apiece. Study outcomes and limitations: Represented diversity, genetic and exposure-history alike, was limited by few donors.

Details on this clone: What it binds is unknown.

CDR1 MDHEN and CDR2 SYDVKM come from the germline V gene. Trimming cost V 3 bases and J 5 bases; bases outside gene matches: 6. There are 14 residues in the CDR3. Assay used: immunoSEQ multiplex PCR; TCRdb lists only in-frame clones, some missing. There are about 2.3 million clones in the sample; more than 85% occur only once, and 0.35% to 0.5% lies in the top ten. Those who donated were healthy HIV-negative adults, with no recent acute infections or vaccinations reported. This receptor was taken from a man between 18 and 35 years old in good health. Some clones in this sample may be carry-over from other donors' samples. The J gene is TRBJ2-5, the V gene TRBV28; 7 nucleotides align to TRBD2. Sequenced input: naive CD4+ T cells from PBMCs. This sample's subset: CD45RA+ positively selected. The CDR3 loop reads CASSLGRAFETQYF. CDR3 DNA: TGTGCCAGCAGTTTGGGGAGGGCCTTTGAGACCCAGTACTTC. The entire variable domain, with the rest obtained from reference TRBV28 and TRBJ2-5, is as follows: DVKVTQSSRYLVKRTGEKVFLECVQDMDHENMFWYRQDPGLGLRLIYFSYDVKMKEKGDIPEGYSVSREKKERFSLILESASTNQTSMYLCASSLGRAFETQYFGPGTRLLVL.